A selection of T cell receptor beta chains follows, all from one sample in a study of shared clonotypes between healthy human individuals. TCRdb's copy holds only in-frame clones and misses some; the assay was immunoSEQ multiplex PCR. Of roughly 2,300,000 clones in the sample, 80% to 95% were seen once. The specimen sequenced was naive CD4+ T cells from PBMCs. The source of these receptors is a man younger than 35 in good health. Some clones in this sample may be carry-over from other donors' samples. CDR3s include the opening cysteine and the closing phenylalanine or tryptophan. The D gene is left open where the match is weak. The size of a clone is reported for some rows only, either as once, few or many, or as a class for expanded clones.

V gene: TRBV7-2; J gene: TRBJ2-7; D gene: -; clone size: -; CDR3 protein: CASSSSWRAPYEQYF; CDR3 DNA: TGTGCCAGCAGCTCAAGCTGGAGGGCCCCCTACGAGCAGTACTTC
V gene: TRBV18; J gene: TRBJ1-2; D gene: -; clone size: -; CDR3 protein: CASSPSSGAQSSGYGYTF; CDR3 DNA: TGTGCCAGCTCACCATCCTCGGGGGCGCAGAGCTCCGGCTATGGCTACACCTTC
V gene: TRBV6-5; J gene: TRBJ1-5; D gene: -; clone size: -; CDR3 protein: CASSYGFSQPQHF; CDR3 DNA: TGTGCCAGCAGTTACGGCTTTAGTCAGCCCCAGCATTTT
V gene: TRBV6-6; J gene: TRBJ1-2; D gene: TRBD1; clone size: few; CDR3 protein: CASSYQKTGTYGYTF; CDR3 DNA: TGTGCCAGCAGTTACCAGAAGACAGGGACCTATGGCTACACCTTC
V gene: TRBV7-2; J gene: TRBJ1-1; D gene: -; clone size: -; CDR3 protein: CASSPADTNTEAFF; CDR3 DNA: TGTGCCAGCAGCCCAGCGGACACGAACACTGAAGCTTTCTTT
V gene: TRBV9; J gene: TRBJ2-1; D gene: TRBD2; clone size: -; CDR3 protein: CASSASGDSYNEQFF; CDR3 DNA: TGTGCCAGCAGCGCTAGCGGGGATTCCTACAATGAGCAGTTCTTC
V gene: TRBV6-6; J gene: TRBJ1-3; D gene: -; clone size: -; CDR3 protein: CASSYKGRGLGDTIYF; CDR3 DNA: TGTGCCAGCAGTTACAAGGGTCGGGGACTCGGGGACACCATATATTTT
V gene: TRBV7-3; J gene: TRBJ2-6; D gene: -; clone size: -; CDR3 protein: CASSVSSSGANVLTF; CDR3 DNA: TGTGCCAGCAGCGTTAGTTCTTCTGGGGCCAACGTCCTGACTTTC
V gene: TRBV10-2; J gene: TRBJ2-7; D gene: TRBD2; clone size: -; CDR3 protein: CASKVGGDSYEQYF; CDR3 DNA: TGCGCCAGCAAGGTGGGAGGGGATTCCTACGAGCAGTACTTC
V gene: TRBV6-5; J gene: TRBJ1-2; D gene: -; clone size: -; CDR3 protein: CASSTGEGDYGYTF; CDR3 DNA: TGTGCCAGCAGCACAGGAGAAGGGGACTATGGCTACACCTTC
V gene: TRBV28; J gene: TRBJ2-5; D gene: -; clone size: -; CDR3 protein: CASSFPQRGETQYF; CDR3 DNA: TGTGCCAGCAGTTTTCCCCAGAGGGGGGAGACCCAGTACTTC
V gene: TRBV7-2; J gene: TRBJ1-1; D gene: -; clone size: -; CDR3 protein: CASSLEGAMNTEAFF; CDR3 DNA: TGTGCCAGCAGCTTAGAAGGAGCCATGAACACTGAAGCTTTCTTT
V gene: TRBV9; J gene: TRBJ2-3; D gene: -; clone size: -; CDR3 protein: CASKSSSTDTQYF; CDR3 DNA: TGTGCCAGCAAGAGCTCTAGCACAGATACGCAGTATTTT
V gene: TRBV19; J gene: TRBJ1-4; D gene: -; clone size: -; CDR3 protein: CASNSRERGKLFF; CDR3 DNA: TGTGCCAGTAATAGCCGGGAGAGAGGAAAACTGTTTTTT
V gene: TRBV7-2; J gene: TRBJ2-4; D gene: -; clone size: -; CDR3 protein: CASSLGHVGDIQYF; CDR3 DNA: TGTGCCAGCAGCTTAGGACATGTGGGGGACATTCAGTACTTC
V gene: TRBV6-6; J gene: TRBJ2-2; D gene: -; clone size: -; CDR3 protein: CATLRGSEANTGELFF; CDR3 DNA: TGTGCCACCCTACGGGGTAGCGAAGCGAACACCGGGGAGCTGTTTTTT
V gene: TRBV7-8; J gene: TRBJ2-1; D gene: TRBD2; clone size: -; CDR3 protein: CASSPPVQGISGRAYNEQFF; CDR3 DNA: TGTGCCAGCAGCCCCCCTGTGCAGGGGATTAGCGGGAGGGCCTACAATGAGCAGTTCTTC
V gene: TRBV14; J gene: TRBJ2-5; D gene: -; clone size: -; CDR3 protein: CASSQGYQETQYF; CDR3 DNA: TGTGCCAGCAGCCAAGGTTACCAAGAGACCCAGTACTTC
V gene: TRBV2; J gene: TRBJ2-2; D gene: TRBD2; clone size: -; CDR3 protein: CASRLGLAGGTGELFF; CDR3 DNA: TGTGCCAGCAGGTTAGGACTAGCGGGAGGTACCGGGGAGCTGTTTTTT
V gene: TRBV7-9; J gene: TRBJ2-3; D gene: -; clone size: -; CDR3 protein: CASSSWTTRVDTQYF; CDR3 DNA: TGTGCCAGCAGCTCGTGGACCACGAGGGTGGATACGCAGTATTTT
V gene: TRBV13; J gene: TRBJ2-2; D gene: TRBD2; clone size: once; CDR3 protein: CASSWAGTSPGELFF; CDR3 DNA: TGTGCCAGCAGCTGGGCCGGGACTAGCCCCGGGGAGCTGTTTTTT
V gene: TRBV20-1; J gene: TRBJ2-1; D gene: -; clone size: -; CDR3 protein: CSFRSDNEQFF; CDR3 DNA: TGCAGCTTCCGCAGTGACAATGAGCAGTTCTTC
V gene: TRBV5-4; J gene: TRBJ1-2; D gene: -; clone size: few; CDR3 protein: CASSLGPRYTF; CDR3 DNA: TGTGCCAGCAGCTTGGGACCACGCTACACCTTC
V gene: TRBV28; J gene: TRBJ2-3; D gene: TRBD2; clone size: -; CDR3 protein: CASTPDGGSTDTQYF; CDR3 DNA: TGTGCCAGCACCCCGGACGGGGGGAGCACAGATACGCAGTATTTT
V gene: TRBV19; J gene: TRBJ1-5; D gene: -; clone size: -; CDR3 protein: CASSFGFRPQHF; CDR3 DNA: TGTGCCAGTAGTTTCGGGTTTCGGCCCCAGCATTTT
V gene: TRBV15; J gene: TRBJ1-5; D gene: -; clone size: -; CDR3 protein: CATSRDRGQPQHF; CDR3 DNA: TGTGCCACCAGCAGAGATCGGGGTCAGCCCCAGCATTTT
V gene: TRBV7-9; J gene: TRBJ2-2; D gene: -; clone size: -; CDR3 protein: CASSRPPGPQPAGELFF; CDR3 DNA: TGTGCCAGCAGCAGACCACCGGGACCCCAACCGGCCGGGGAGCTGTTTTTT
V gene: TRBV28; J gene: TRBJ1-2; D gene: -; clone size: -; CDR3 protein: CATGLSGYTF; CDR3 DNA: TGTGCCACCGGTCTAAGTGGCTACACCTTC
V gene: TRBV4-1; J gene: TRBJ2-1; D gene: -; clone size: -; CDR3 protein: CASSQGGIEQFF; CDR3 DNA: TGCGCCAGCAGCCAAGGGGGTATAGAGCAGTTCTTC
V gene: TRBV7-9; J gene: TRBJ1-2; D gene: -; clone size: -; CDR3 protein: CASSLGWGREDGYTF; CDR3 DNA: TGTGCCAGCAGCTTAGGATGGGGAAGAGAGGATGGCTACACCTTC
V gene: TRBV4-2; J gene: TRBJ2-3; D gene: -; clone size: -; CDR3 protein: CASSQGDSKNTQYF; CDR3 DNA: TGTGCCAGCAGCCAAGGCGACTCCAAGAATACGCAGTATTTT
V gene: TRBV19; J gene: TRBJ2-2; D gene: -; clone size: -; CDR3 protein: CASSIWGTGELFF; CDR3 DNA: TGTGCCAGTAGTATTTGGGGTACCGGGGAGCTGTTTTTT
V gene: TRBV28; J gene: TRBJ2-6; D gene: -; clone size: -; CDR3 protein: CASSLNGANVLTF; CDR3 DNA: TGTGCCAGCAGTTTAAATGGGGCCAACGTCCTGACTTTC
V gene: TRBV2; J gene: TRBJ2-1; D gene: -; clone size: -; CDR3 protein: CASKGSGHPYNEQFF; CDR3 DNA: TGTGCCAGCAAAGGTAGCGGACACCCCTACAATGAGCAGTTCTTC
V gene: TRBV28; J gene: TRBJ2-2; D gene: -; clone size: -; CDR3 protein: CASRWGGKGLFF; CDR3 DNA: TGTGCCAGCAGATGGGGCGGGAAGGGGCTGTTTTTT
V gene: TRBV9; J gene: TRBJ2-1; D gene: TRBD2; clone size: -; CDR3 protein: CASSVTSGGIGEQFF; CDR3 DNA: TGTGCCAGCAGCGTGACTAGCGGGGGGATTGGTGAGCAGTTCTTC
V gene: TRBV6-6; J gene: TRBJ2-7; D gene: TRBD2; clone size: once; CDR3 protein: CASRPGGLVAYEQYF; CDR3 DNA: TGTGCCAGCAGGCCCGGGGGACTAGTAGCCTACGAGCAGTACTTC
V gene: TRBV27; J gene: TRBJ2-1; D gene: -; clone size: -; CDR3 protein: CASSLLWTYNEQFF; CDR3 DNA: TGTGCCAGCAGTTTATTGTGGACGTACAATGAGCAGTTCTTC
V gene: TRBV7-3; J gene: TRBJ1-2; D gene: -; clone size: -; CDR3 protein: CASSLNPRHRGANYGYTF; CDR3 DNA: TGTGCCAGCAGCTTAAACCCCAGACATCGGGGAGCTAACTATGGCTACACCTTC
V gene: TRBV19; J gene: TRBJ1-5; D gene: -; clone size: -; CDR3 protein: CASSPGVATSNQPQHF; CDR3 DNA: TGTGCCAGTAGTCCGGGAGTGGCAACTAGCAATCAGCCCCAGCATTTT
V gene: TRBV28; J gene: TRBJ2-7; D gene: -; clone size: -; CDR3 protein: CASSTTGRRTYEQYF; CDR3 DNA: TGTGCCAGCAGTACTACCGGGAGACGCACCTACGAGCAGTACTTC